This TCR beta chain was recovered during a study of cytotoxic CD8 clonotypes in ibrutinib-treated CLL (dated by TCRdb to the early 2020s). Background for the entire study: The cohort was composed of about 10 relapsed/refractory and around 15 treatment-naive patients; IGHV unmutated status was identified in approximately 18 patients. Every remission and progressive disease sample was obtained while ibrutinib was still being received by the patients. Of the roughly 86 people in the trial, around 26 had longitudinal samples available. An average of about 250,000 productive templates and around 100,000 productive rearrangements was obtained per sample. Cryopreserved peripheral blood mononuclear cells were collected before treatment, at response, and at either disease progression or sustained remission. Response samples were obtained after a median of approximately twelve months of treatment, with a range of about 6 to 40 months. Responses were partial in 25 or so patients and complete in 2; after median about 5.5 years follow-up, about 14 stayed in remission and 12 progressed. The research as a whole found: Public clonotypes were rare and either contracted or stayed stable during treatment, and the rise in clonality at ibrutinib response reflected the expansion of private clonotypes. Sampling times were not matched between patients in sustained remission and patients whose disease was progressing, and lymph node repertoires were not examined. Clonality increased at ibrutinib response, stayed stable in sustained remission, and fell back toward baseline at progression. At baseline, clonality was higher than in age-matched healthy donors and showed a strong correlation with circulating CD8+ T-cell counts.

For this clone: The antigen it recognizes is unknown. No base qualities exist here, and no much larger clone lies one base off it.

The germline V gene sets CDR1 to SGDLS and CDR2 to YYNGEE. Relative to germline, V is 7 bases shorter and J is 2 bases shorter, with 20 bases between their ends. Its CDR3 holds 16 amino acids, cysteine through phenylalanine. Just the 48-base CDR3 DNA is kept, in frame starting at base 1. On a MiSeq, deep resolution sequencing aimed for a depth between 1 in 1 million and 1 in 200,000 T cells, with each clonotype covered approximately 10x on average. TCR beta libraries were generated with the immunoSEQ hsTCRB Kit. The source study handled its data this way. The data were analyzed with ImmunoSEQ Analyzer and ImmunoSEQ Data Assistant, and V, D and J gene assignments followed IMGT definitions. Clonality, which ranges from 0 to 1, was calculated as one minus the normalized Shannon entropy of productive rearrangement frequencies. Only overrepresented clonotypes making up at least 0.05% of each patient's repertoire were included in the public clonotype analysis. Repertoires from some twelve age-matched healthy donors in immuneACCESS were used as clonality controls. TCRdb's version of the immuneACCESS table is confined to in-frame rearrangements and falls short of the full clone set. An unresolved V gene accounts for under half of the shortfall where checked; the remainder is of unknown origin. D and trimming come from the DNA, and the V and J calls and clone size come from that table. This sample gives some 200,000 clones in total; about 75% of them show up just once. The top ten hold about 6.2% of the sample.

Explained via the paper, the time point label denotes: 12 months on ibrutinib. For TCR beta library preparation, 2 to 2.5 micrograms of genomic DNA were isolated from cryopreserved PBMCs. Longitudinal blood samples from CLL patients receiving ibrutinib monotherapy were subjected to high-throughput TCR beta sequencing. The patients were enrolled in a single-center, open-label phase 2 trial of ibrutinib monotherapy. The chain joins TRBV9 to TRBJ2-3, and the D gene may be TRBD2, 8 bases matching. The starting material was PBMCs, obtained after 12 months of ibrutinib treatment. The TCR was taken from a human donor with chronic lymphocytic leukemia. The DNA is TGTGCCAGCTCAGGGGGTAGCGGGATGCTCACAGATACGCAGTATTTT. Translated, this is CASSGGSGMLTDTQYF.